Shown below are 13 T cell receptor beta chains from a single sample sequenced in a study of molecular identifiers for immune sequencing clone quantification. TCRdb re-called the PCR reads through MiXCR, storing one row per CDR3 protein. The profile shows about 500,000 distinct CDR3 sequences, about 25% of them singletons. Specimen: naive CD8+ T cells from blood, with Jurkat cell RNA spiked in. Stated subset: FACS-sorted CD8+CD4-CCR7+CD45RA+ naive T cells. Receptors originate from a human donor in good health. Some libraries in this study had Jurkat cell RNA spiked in.

This clonotype was counted at least ten times. The gene calls are TRBV7-7 and TRBJ1-1; D not certain. V dropped 4 bases and J dropped 11 bases, with 8 bases sitting between them. The CDR3 length is 10 residues. The V gene's germline CDR1 is SSHAT and CDR2 FNYEAQ (reference sequence). The CDR3 here is CASSSLLAFF. In DNA, the CDR3 is TGTGCCAGCAGCTCCCTATTGGCTTTCTTT.

In its sample, this clonotype was seen a few times. A junction boundary mismatches the germline segment, possibly from a read error. The chain recombines TRBV6-5 with TRBJ2-5, with TRBD1 identical over 8 bases. The CDR3 loop spans 15 amino acids. Germline V gene sequence: CDR1 MNHEY, CDR2 SVGAGI. CDR3 nucleotide sequence: TGTGCCAGCAGTCCACACCTCAGGGGGCAAGAGGCCCAGTACTTC. It is translated as CASSPHLRGQEAQYF.

This chain links TRBV4-3 with TRBJ2-3; 11 bases fit TRBD2. Trimming at V came to 0 bases and at J to 2 bases, leaving 13 bases not matched to a gene. Germline V lookup: CDR1 LGHNA, CDR2 YSLEER. The CDR3 runs to 20 residues. The CDR3 coding sequence is TGCGCCAGCAGCCAAGATTGGGGGGTGACTAGCGGGATTTACACAGATACGCAGTATTTT. Encoded protein: CASSQDWGVTSGIYTDTQYF.

Concerning this clonotype: At one end, the junction sequence differs from germline, possibly due to a read error. This chain uses TRBV27 with TRBJ2-5; D gene unclear. The CDR3 is made up of 13 amino acids. Germline V gene sequence: CDR1 MNHEY, CDR2 SMNVEV (reference sequence). The CDR3 region has the DNA TGTGCCGGCAGTTTTGTCGGCCAAGAGATCCAGTACTTC. Its translation: CAGSFVGQEIQYF.

This clonotype was picked up a small number of times. CDR3 nucleotide sequence: TGTGCCAGTAGTCTCCGACTAGGATCCATCCAAGAGACCCAGTACTTC. Amino acids: CASSLRLGSIQETQYF. V gene TRBV19 combines with J gene TRBJ2-5, with D possibly matching TRBD2 (6 bases). The CDR3 runs 16 residues. V lost 5 bases and J 1 base, leaving 17 bases between the germline ends. Germline assignment: CDR1 LNHDA and CDR2 SQIVND (reference sequence).

Comments on this clonotype: The junction does not match germline at one end; this may be a read error. The J gene is TRBJ2-7, the V gene TRBV29-1; D is undetermined. The germline CDR1 and CDR2 sequences are SQVTM and ANQGSEA. The CDR3 has 14 residues. The CDR3: CSVVEACVSSAQSF. In DNA form, the CDR3 reads TGCAGCGTTGTGGAAGCGTGCGTGTCCTCCGCGCAGTCCTTC.

This clonotype showed up just a few times. This chain joins TRBV2 and TRBJ1-5; 8 bases are a match to TRBD1. This CDR3 comprises 18 residues. CDR1 and CDR2 (germline): SNHLY, FYNNEI. After removal of 2 bases from V and 1 base from J, the junction contained 10 bases not matched to a gene. CDR3 coding DNA: TGTGCCAGCAGTGAAAAAAGGACAGGGATACCGAGCAATCAGCCCCAGCATTTT. Translation: CASSEKRTGIPSNQPQHF.

V usage is TRBV4-3 and J usage is TRBJ2-2, with a possible D match to TRBD1 (6 bases). Trimming removed 1 base at V and 5 bases at J, with 23 bases between. Per germline, CDR1 LGHNA and CDR2 YSLEER. The CDR3 spans 19 residues. This CDR3 reads CASSQGVALGHARTGELFF. For the CDR3, the DNA is TGCGCCAGCAGCCAAGGGGTCGCGTTGGGACACGCGAGGACCGGGGAGCTGTTTTTT.

This clonotype was detected many times. J is TRBJ2-1 and V is TRBV6-5; TRBD1 matches at 9 bases. The CDR3 covers 14 residues. From germline, CDR1 is MNHEY and CDR2 SVGAGI. J lost 7 bases, V lost 1 base, and 2 bases had no gene match. DNA of the CDR3: TGTGCCAGCAGTTACTGGGGGACAGGGAATGAGCAGTTCTTC. It is translated as CASSYWGTGNEQFF.

A few counts support this clonotype. The chain carries TRBV28 and TRBJ2-7; 9 bases are a match to TRBD2. The germline V gene has CDR1 MDHEN and CDR2 SYDVKM. The CDR3 covers 14 residues. The ends lost 4 bases at V and 5 bases at J; junction bases unmatched: 6. The DNA for the CDR3 is TGTGCCAGCAGTTCCCCAAGGACTAGCGACGAGCAGTACTTC. This sequence encodes CASSSPRTSDEQYF.

The rearrangement joins TRBV9 to TRBJ2-2, with 11 bases fitting TRBD2. V lost 2 bases to trimming and J lost 4 bases; unmatched junction nucleotides: 4. The CDR3 extends over 16 amino acids. Germline values: CDR1 SGDLS, CDR2 YYNGEE. DNA for the CDR3: TGTGCCAGCAGCGTTAGCGGGGGGGCCGCCACCGGGGAGCTGTTTTTT. Translated: CASSVSGGAATGELFF.

The chain is built from TRBV7-9 and TRBJ1-1; D unclear. The germline V gene encodes CDR1 SEHNR and CDR2 FQNEAQ (reference sequence). The CDR3 has 15 amino acids. Deletions cut 6 bases from V and 1 base from J, with 15 bases between. This CDR3 is CASSGEESANTEAFF. The CDR3 nucleotides are TGTGCCAGCAGTGGGGAAGAGTCGGCGAACACTGAAGCTTTCTTT.

V is TRBV7-9 and J is TRBJ1-4, with D unresolved. From germline, CDR1 is SEHNR and CDR2 FQNEAQ (reference sequence). The CDR3 spans 15 residues. V was shortened by 1 base and J by 2 bases, with 8 bases between the two germline ends. This CDR3 is CASSLVFGTNEKLFF. CDR3 sequence (DNA): TGTGCCAGCAGCTTAGTATTCGGCACTAATGAAAAACTGTTTTTT.